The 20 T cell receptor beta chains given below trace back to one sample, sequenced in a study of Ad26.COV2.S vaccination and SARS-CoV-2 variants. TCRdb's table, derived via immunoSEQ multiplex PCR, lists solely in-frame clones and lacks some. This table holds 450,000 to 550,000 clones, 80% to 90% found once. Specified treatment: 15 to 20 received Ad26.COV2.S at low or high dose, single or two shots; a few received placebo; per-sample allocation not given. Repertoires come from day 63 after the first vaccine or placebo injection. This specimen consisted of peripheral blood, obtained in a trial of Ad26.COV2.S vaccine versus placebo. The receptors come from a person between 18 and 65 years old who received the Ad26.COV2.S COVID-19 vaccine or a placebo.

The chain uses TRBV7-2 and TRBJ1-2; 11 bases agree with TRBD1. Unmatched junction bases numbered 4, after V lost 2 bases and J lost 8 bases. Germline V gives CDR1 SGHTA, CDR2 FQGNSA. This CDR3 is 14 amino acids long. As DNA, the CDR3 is TGTGCCAGCAGCTTACAGGGACAGGGGGAAGGCTACACCTTC. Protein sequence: CASSLQGQGEGYTF.

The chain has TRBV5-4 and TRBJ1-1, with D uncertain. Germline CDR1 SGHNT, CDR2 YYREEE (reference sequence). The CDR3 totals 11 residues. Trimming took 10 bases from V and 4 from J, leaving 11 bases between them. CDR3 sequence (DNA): TGTGCCGGAGGCACCGGCACTGAAGCTTTCTTT. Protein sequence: CAGGTGTEAFF. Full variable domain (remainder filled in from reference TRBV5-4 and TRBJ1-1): ETGVTQSPTHLIKTRGQQVTLRCSSQSGHNTVSWYQQALGQGPQFIFQYYREEENGRGNFPPRFSGLQFPNYSSELNVNALELDDSALYLCAGGTGTEAFFGQGTRLTVV.

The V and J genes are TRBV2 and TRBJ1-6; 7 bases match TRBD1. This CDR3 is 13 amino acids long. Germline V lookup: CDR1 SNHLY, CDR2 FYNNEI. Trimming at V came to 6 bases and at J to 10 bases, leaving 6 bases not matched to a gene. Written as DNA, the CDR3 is TGTGCCAGCAGAGACAGGGAACGGTCACCCCTCCACTTT. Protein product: CASRDRERSPLHF.

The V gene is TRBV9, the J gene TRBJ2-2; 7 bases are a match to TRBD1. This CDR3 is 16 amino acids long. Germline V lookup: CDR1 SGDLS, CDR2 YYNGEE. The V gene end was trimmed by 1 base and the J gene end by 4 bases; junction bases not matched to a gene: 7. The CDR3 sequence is CASSVQTGTVTGELFF. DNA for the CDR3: TGTGCCAGCAGCGTACAGACCGGGACAGTCACCGGGGAGCTGTTTTTT.

CDR3 loop: CASSPVLTSGSYNEQFF. DNA of the CDR3: TGCGCCAGCAGCCCTGTCCTTACTAGCGGGAGTTACAATGAGCAGTTCTTC. The V call is TRBV4-1, the J call TRBJ2-1; 11 nucleotides agree with TRBD2. The CDR3 totals 17 residues. V was pared by 4 bases and J by 4 bases, with 9 bases of the junction left unmatched. Germline V gene data show CDR1 as MGHRA and CDR2 as YSYEKL.

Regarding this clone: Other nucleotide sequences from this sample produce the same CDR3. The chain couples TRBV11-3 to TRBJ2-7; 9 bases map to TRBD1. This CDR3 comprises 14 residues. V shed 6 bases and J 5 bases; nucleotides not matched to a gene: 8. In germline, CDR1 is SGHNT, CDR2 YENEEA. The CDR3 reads CASSVGTGPHEQYF. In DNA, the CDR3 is TGTGCCAGCAGTGTCGGGACAGGGCCCCACGAGCAGTACTTC.

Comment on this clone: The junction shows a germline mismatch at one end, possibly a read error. CDR3 residues: CASSHDRHQETQYF. The DNA for the CDR3 is TGTGCTAGCAGCCACGACAGACACCAAGAGACCCAGTACTTC. The chain has TRBV7-7 and TRBJ2-5, with D possibly TRBD1 on 5 matching bases. Germline V gives CDR1 SSHAT, CDR2 FNYEAQ (reference sequence). The CDR3 has 14 amino acids.

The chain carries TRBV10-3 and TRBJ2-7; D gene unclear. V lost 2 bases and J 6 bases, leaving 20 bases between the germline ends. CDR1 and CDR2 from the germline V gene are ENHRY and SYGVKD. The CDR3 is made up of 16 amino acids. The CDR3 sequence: CAISENVIGAAAEQYF. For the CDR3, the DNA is TGTGCCATCAGTGAGAACGTAATAGGTGCGGCTGCCGAGCAGTACTTC.

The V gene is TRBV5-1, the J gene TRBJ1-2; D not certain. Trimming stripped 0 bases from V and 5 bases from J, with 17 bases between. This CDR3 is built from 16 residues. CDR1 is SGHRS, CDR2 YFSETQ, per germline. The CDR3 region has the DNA TGCGCCAGCAGCTTGGTCCCGGGTCCGCGGACTTATGGCTACACCTTC. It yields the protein CASSLVPGPRTYGYTF. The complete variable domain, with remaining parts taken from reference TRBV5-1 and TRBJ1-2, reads KAGVTQTPRYLIKTRGQQVTLSCSPISGHRSVSWYQQTPGQGLQFLFEYFSETQRNKGNFPGRFSGRQFSNSRSEMNVSTLELGDSALYLCASSLVPGPRTYGYTFGSGTRLTVV.

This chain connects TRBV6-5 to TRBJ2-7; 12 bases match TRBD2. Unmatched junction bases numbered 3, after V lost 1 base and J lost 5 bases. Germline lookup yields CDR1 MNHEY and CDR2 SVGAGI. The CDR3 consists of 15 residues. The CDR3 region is CASSYYGLAGHEQYF. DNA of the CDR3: TGTGCCAGCAGTTACTACGGACTAGCGGGGCACGAGCAGTACTTC.

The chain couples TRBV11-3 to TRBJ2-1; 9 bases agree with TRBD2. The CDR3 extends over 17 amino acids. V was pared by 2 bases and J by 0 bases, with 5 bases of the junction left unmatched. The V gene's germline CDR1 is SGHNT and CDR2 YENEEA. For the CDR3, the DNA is TGTGCCAGCAGCTTACGGCGGGGGGGAGCCTCCTACAATGAGCAGTTCTTC. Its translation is CASSLRRGGASYNEQFF.

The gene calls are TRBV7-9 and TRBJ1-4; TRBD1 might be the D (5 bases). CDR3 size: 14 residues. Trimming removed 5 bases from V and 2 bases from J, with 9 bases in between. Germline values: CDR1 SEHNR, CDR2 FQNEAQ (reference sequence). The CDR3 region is CASSAGGTNEKLFF. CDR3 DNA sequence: TGTGCCAGCAGCGCCGGGGGGACTAATGAAAAACTGTTTTTT. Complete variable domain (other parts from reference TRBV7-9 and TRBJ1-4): DTGVSQNPRHKITKRGQNVTFRCDPISEHNRLYWYRQTLGQGPEFLTYFQNEAQLEKSRLLSDRFSAERPKGSFSTLEIQRTEQGDSAMYLCASSAGGTNEKLFFGSGTQLSVL.

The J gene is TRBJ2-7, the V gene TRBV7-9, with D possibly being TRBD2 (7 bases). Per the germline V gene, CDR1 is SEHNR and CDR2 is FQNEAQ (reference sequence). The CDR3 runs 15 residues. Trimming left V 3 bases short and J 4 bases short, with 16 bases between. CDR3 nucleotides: TGTGCCAGCAGCTTTTATCGGGGGGCTCAGTACGAGCAGTACTTC. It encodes CASSFYRGAQYEQYF.

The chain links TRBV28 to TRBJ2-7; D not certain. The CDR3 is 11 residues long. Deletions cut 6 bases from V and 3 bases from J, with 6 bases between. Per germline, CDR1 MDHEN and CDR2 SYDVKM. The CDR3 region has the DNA TGTGCCAGCAGGACCTTCTACGAGCAGTACTTC. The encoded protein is CASRTFYEQYF.

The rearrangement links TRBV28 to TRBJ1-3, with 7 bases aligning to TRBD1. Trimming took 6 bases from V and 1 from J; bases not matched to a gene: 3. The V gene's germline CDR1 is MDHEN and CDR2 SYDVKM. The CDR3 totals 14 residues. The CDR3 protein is CASRPTGSGNTIYF. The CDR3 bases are TGTGCCAGCAGACCGACAGGGTCTGGAAACACCATATATTTT.

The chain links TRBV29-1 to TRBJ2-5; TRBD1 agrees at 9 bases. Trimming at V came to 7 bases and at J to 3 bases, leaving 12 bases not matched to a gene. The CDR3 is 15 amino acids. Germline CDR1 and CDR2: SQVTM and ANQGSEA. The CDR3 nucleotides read TGCAGCGCGAACGACCGGGACAGGGCCAAAGAGACCCAGTACTTC. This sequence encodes CSANDRDRAKETQYF.

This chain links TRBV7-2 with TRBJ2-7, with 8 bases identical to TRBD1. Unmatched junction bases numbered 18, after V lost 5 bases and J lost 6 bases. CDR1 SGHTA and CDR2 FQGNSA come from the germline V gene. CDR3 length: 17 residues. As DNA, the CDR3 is TGTGCCAGCAGCCCCAAAGGGACAGGAAGAGTGCTGGGCGAGCAGTACTTC. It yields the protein CASSPKGTGRVLGEQYF.

The CDR3 DNA reads TGTGCCAGCAGTGAAGCTTTCAGGGCTGGCAATCAGCCCCAGCATTTT. It specifies CASSEAFRAGNQPQHF. This chain connects TRBV6-1 to TRBJ1-5, with TRBD1 as a possible D gene (5 bases). The CDR3 runs 16 residues. V was shortened by 0 bases and J by 2 bases, with 11 bases between the two germline ends. Germline CDR1 and CDR2: MNHNS and SASEGT.

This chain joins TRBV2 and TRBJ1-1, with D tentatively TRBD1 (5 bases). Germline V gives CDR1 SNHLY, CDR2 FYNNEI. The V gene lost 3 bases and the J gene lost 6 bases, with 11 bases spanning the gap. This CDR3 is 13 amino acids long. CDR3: CASSESGTAEAFF. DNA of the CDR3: TGTGCCAGCAGTGAGAGCGGGACCGCTGAAGCTTTCTTT.

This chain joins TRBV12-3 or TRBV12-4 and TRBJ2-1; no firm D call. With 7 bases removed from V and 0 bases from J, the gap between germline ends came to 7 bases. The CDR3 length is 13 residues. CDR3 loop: CASTFYSYNEQFF. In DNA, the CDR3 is TGTGCCAGCACCTTTTACTCCTACAATGAGCAGTTCTTC.